A single TCR beta chain is shown here with its context. Its specificity is unknown. The data were obtained in a study of blood T cells in healthy people across ages. Findings and caveats of the study: In older individuals, TCR beta diversity per million T cells was lower, falling roughly linearly with age.

Those donating, healthy Caucasian individuals from Russia, were aged roughly 6 to 90. With each sample, at least 5 micrograms of total RNA were extracted. The authors ran a second PCR of roughly 6 to 12 cycles using a sample-barcoded 5' primer and a J-beta primer mix. Through a template-switch adaptor with 12 random nucleotides, each cDNA molecule received a tag. From the 5' RACE reads, TCRdb called clonotypes with MiXCR, one entry per CDR3 protein. The table lists about 1.8 million distinct CDR3 sequences, 49% of them singletons, with about 2.1% in the top ten. The V end was cut by 5 bases, the J end by 0 bases, with 8 bases between. Germline V gene data show CDR1 as MNHEY and CDR2 as SVGEGT. The CDR3 runs 13 residues.

Sequencing used blood. The receptor was isolated from a woman in her 40s in good health. V is TRBV6-2 or TRBV6-3 and J is TRBJ2-7; D is perhaps TRBD2 (6 bases). The DNA of the CDR3 is TGTGCCAGCAGTGTAGCGGCCTCCTACGAGCAGTACTTC. Translated: CASSVAASYEQYF.